This T cell receptor beta chain was captured in a study of T-cell reconstitution after alpha-beta-depleted transplantation in children. Researchers prepared the TCRbeta library using unique molecular identifiers, the study reports. Using its own MiXCR run on the PCR reads, TCRdb lists one record per CDR3 protein. The table has 500,000 to 750,000 distinct CDR3 sequences, 25% to 30% seen once. This clonotype was observed a few times. Antigen specificity is unknown. Study outcomes and limitations: It was surviving recipient T cells and thymic progenitors that gave some patients high TCRbeta diversity at day 60.

Deletions cut 5 bases from V and 6 bases from J, with 8 bases between. The CDR3 consists of 12 residues. Germline V gene sequence: CDR1 DFQATT, CDR2 SNEGSKA (reference sequence). The TCR comes from a boy under three years old with Wiskott-Aldrich syndrome, due to receive a stem cell transplant. The chain uses TRBV20-1 and TRBJ1-6, with D possibly matching TRBD1 (6 bases). The sample here was PBMCs, taken before TCRalphabeta/CD19-depleted stem cell transplant. CDR3 sequence (DNA): TGCAGTGCTGTACAGGGTAATTCACCCCTCCACTTT. Translating gives CSAVQGNSPLHF.